These 30 T cell receptor beta chains share one sample of origin, sequenced in a study of cytomegalovirus exposure and HLA in healthy donors. The PCR contained 60 Vbeta and 13 Jbeta primers. Sequencing was performed with immunoSEQ multiplex PCR; in TCRdb, only in-frame clones are kept and a portion is missing. The table lists 170,000 or so clones, about 86% of them singletons. Sequencing was carried out using PBMCs. The receptors here all came from a woman aged 30 to 39 in good health and CMV-seronegative.

The V gene is TRBV19, the J gene TRBJ2-7; D is possibly TRBD1 (6 bases). V was trimmed by 1 base and J by 3 bases, leaving 19 bases between them. Germline V gene lookup returns CDR1 LNHDA and CDR2 SQIVND (reference sequence). CDR3 length: 17 residues. The CDR3 DNA sequence: TGTGCCAGTAGTATAGGGAGAGCGACAGGTAGGATCTACGAGCAGTACTTC. Translated, it gives CASSIGRATGRIYEQYF.

On this clone itself: The junction and the germline gene differ at one end; a read error may be behind it. The same CDR3 can be traced to other DNA sequences in this sample. V and J are TRBV7-8 and TRBJ1-5; D perhaps matches TRBD1 (5 bases). Germline V lookup: CDR1 SGHVS, CDR2 FQNEAQ. CDR3 length equals 16 residues. The chain's CDR3 is CASSLKGASVNQPQHF. DNA for the CDR3: TGTGCCAGCAGCTTAAAAGGGGCCTCCGTCAATCAGCCTCAGCATTTT.

J is TRBJ2-7 and V is TRBV9; perhaps TRBD1 as D (6 bases). V lost 0 bases and J 4 bases, leaving 11 bases between the germline ends. This CDR3 is built from 14 residues. Per the germline V gene, CDR1 is SGDLS and CDR2 is YYNGEE. CDR3 amino acids: CASSVGPGEYEQYF. CDR3 bases: TGTGCCAGCAGCGTAGGTCCAGGGGAGTACGAGCAGTACTTC.

This chain uses TRBV21-1 with TRBJ1-2; no DNA check was done on the table's D call, TRBD1. TRBV21-1 represents a pseudogene. This CDR3 is 16 amino acids long. In DNA, the CDR3 is TGTGCCAGCAGCAAGGGGAAGAAGGACAGGAGCTATGGCTACACCTTC. Protein product: CASSKGKKDRSYGYTF.

This clone has just one count. V gene TRBV28 combines with J gene TRBJ1-2; tentatively, D is TRBD1 (6 bases). CDR3 size: 15 residues. Germline V CDR1 and CDR2: MDHEN, SYDVKM. V was shortened by 5 bases and J by 5 bases, with 18 bases between the two germline ends. The CDR3 reads CASSPIQGRVYGYTF. In DNA form, the CDR3 reads TGTGCCAGCAGTCCCATACAGGGTAGGGTTTATGGCTACACCTTC.

This sequence joins TRBV6-5 and TRBJ2-3, with D perhaps TRBD2 (7 bases). Trimming stripped 7 bases from V and 2 bases from J, with 16 bases between. The CDR3 covers 15 residues. The V gene's germline CDR1 is MNHEY and CDR2 SVGAGI. The CDR3 reads CASTPRGAYTDTQYF. CDR3 bases: TGTGCCAGCACCCCCCGGGGGGCCTACACAGATACGCAGTATTTT.

The rearrangement uses TRBV19 and TRBJ2-1, with 13 positions matching TRBD2. V trimming: 3 bases; J trimming: 8 bases; junction bases outside the gene matches: 4. Germline V gives CDR1 LNHDA, CDR2 SQIVND (reference sequence). There are 15 residues in the CDR3. CDR3 residues: CASSIELAGGYEQFF. CDR3 bases: TGTGCCAGTAGTATCGAACTAGCGGGAGGGTATGAGCAGTTCTTC.

With regard to this clone: Relative to the germline gene, one junction end is altered; a read error may explain this. The rearrangement uses TRBV7-9 and TRBJ2-7; no reliable D call. This CDR3 region has 15 residues. Germline CDR1 and CDR2: SEHNR and FQNEAQ (reference sequence). The CDR3 coding sequence is TGTTCCAGCAGTTCCAAGACGCGAACAGCCTACGAGCAGTACTTC. This encodes CSSSSKTRTAYEQYF.

This chain uses TRBV5-4 with TRBJ2-1; 13 nucleotides line up with TRBD2. This CDR3 spans 16 amino acids. Losses at the gene ends were 4 bases for V and 10 bases for J; bases not matched to a gene: 11. CDR1 and CDR2 (germline): SGHNT, YYREEE (reference sequence). DNA of the CDR3: TGTGCCAGCAGCACAAACGGACTAGCGGGAGTTCAAGAGCAGTTCTTC. This translates into CASSTNGLAGVQEQFF. Complete variable domain (other parts from reference TRBV5-4 and TRBJ2-1): ETGVTQSPTHLIKTRGQQVTLRCSSQSGHNTVSWYQQALGQGPQFIFQYYREEENGRGNFPPRFSGLQFPNYSSELNVNALELDDSALYLCASSTNGLAGVQEQFFGPGTRLTVL.

This clone was observed a handful of times. This chain connects TRBV5-6 to TRBJ1-6; the D gene is possibly TRBD1 (5 bases). This CDR3 spans 15 amino acids. Deletions cut 0 bases from V and 8 bases from J, with 12 bases between. Germline CDR1 reads SGHDT; CDR2 reads YYEEEE. CDR3 in DNA: TGTGCCAGCAGCTTGGCCGCAGGGAATGATTCACCCCTCCACTTT. Protein: CASSLAAGNDSPLHF.

V and J are TRBV29-1 and TRBJ1-2, with D possibly matching TRBD1 (5 bases). Germline CDR1 is SQVTM and CDR2 is ANQGSEA. This CDR3 is 11 amino acids long. V was clipped by 7 bases and J by 8 bases, with 14 bases between them. CDR3 sequence reads: CSAQGVPGYTF. In DNA form, the CDR3 reads TGCAGCGCCCAAGGGGTGCCGGGCTACACCTTC.

The genes are TRBV28 and TRBJ2-7; TRBD1 might be the D (6 bases). V lost 2 bases to trimming and J lost 1 base, with 12 bases between them. The CDR3 spans 15 residues. The germline CDR1 and CDR2 sequences are MDHEN and SYDVKM. In DNA form, the CDR3 reads TGTGCCAGCAGTTTAATTGTAGGACAGTCCTACGAGCAGTACTTC. The encoded protein is CASSLIVGQSYEQYF. Full variable domain (rest looked up from reference TRBV28 and TRBJ2-7): DVKVTQSSRYLVKRTGEKVFLECVQDMDHENMFWYRQDPGLGLRLIYFSYDVKMKEKGDIPEGYSVSREKKERFSLILESASTNQTSMYLCASSLIVGQSYEQYFGPGTRLTVT.

The rearrangement links TRBV30 to TRBJ2-7; TRBD1 agrees at 8 bases. With V trimmed by 5 bases and J by 2 bases, 11 bases remained unmatched. The CDR3 runs to 15 residues. The germline V gene encodes CDR1 GTSNPN and CDR2 SVGIG (reference sequence). The CDR3 sequence: CAWDTGGTLPYEQYF. The CDR3 DNA reads as TGTGCCTGGGACACAGGGGGTACCCTCCCCTACGAGCAGTACTTC.

This clone was counted once. CDR3 sequence reads: CASSPRVDEKLFF. The CDR3 bases are TGTGCCAGCTCACCCAGGGTGGATGAAAAACTGTTTTTT. The chain couples TRBV18 to TRBJ1-4; possible D gene TRBD1, 5 bases. Germline loops: CDR1 KGHSH, CDR2 LQKENI. This CDR3 comprises 13 residues. V gave up 3 bases and J gave up 6 bases, with 8 bases separating them.

The chain is built from TRBV13 and TRBJ2-2; 8 positions agree with TRBD2. Germline-derived CDR1 and CDR2 are PRHDT and FYEKMQ (reference sequence). The CDR3 extends over 16 amino acids. The J segment lost 8 bases and the V segment lost 2 bases, leaving 10 bases of the junction unmatched. CDR3 amino acids: CASSLSGTRGTGELFF. CDR3 DNA sequence: TGTGCCAGCAGCTTATCCGGGACTAGGGGGACTGGGGAGCTGTTTTTT. The full variable domain, in which reference TRBV13 and TRBJ2-2 provide the parts outside the CDR3, is AAGVIQSPRHLIKEKRETATLKCYPIPRHDTVYWYQQGPGQDPQFLISFYEKMQSDKGSIPDRFSAQQFSDYHSELNMSSLELGDSALYFCASSLSGTRGTGELFFGEGSRLTVL.

V is TRBV11-2 and J is TRBJ2-3; the match to TRBD1 covers 10 bases. Germline V gives CDR1 SGHAT, CDR2 FQNNGV. The CDR3 is made up of 15 amino acids. V trimming: 1 base; J trimming: 6 bases; junction bases outside the gene matches: 4. In nucleotides, the CDR3 is TGTGCCAGCAGCTTAGGACAGGGGGCGATGGATACGCAGTATTTT. Amino acid sequence: CASSLGQGAMDTQYF.

This clone has a handful of counts. The V gene is TRBV27, the J gene TRBJ1-1; TRBD1 aligns across 7 bases. Germline lookup yields CDR1 MNHEY and CDR2 SMNVEV (reference sequence). Germline trimming cut 5 bases from V and 4 bases from J; bases unmatched to any gene: 13. The CDR3 covers 16 residues. This CDR3 is CASSLNDRVGGTEAFF. DNA for the CDR3: TGTGCCAGCAGTCTCAACGACAGGGTTGGAGGCACTGAAGCTTTCTTT.

V is TRBV15 and J is TRBJ2-6; D gene uncertain. The CDR3 consists of 13 residues. CDR1 is LNHNV and CDR2 is YYDKDF in the germline V gene (reference sequence). The V and J ends lost 5 bases and 6 bases respectively, with 8 bases between them. The CDR3 coding sequence is TGTGCCACCAGCCCTCCTTCGGCCAACGTCCTGACTTTC. Encoded protein: CATSPPSANVLTF.

This clone has just one count. V is TRBV29-1 and J is TRBJ2-1, with 11 bases matching TRBD2. The CDR3 covers 17 residues. CDR1 SQVTM and CDR2 ANQGSEA come from the germline V gene. Trimming at V came to 8 bases and at J to 7 bases, leaving 19 bases not matched to a gene. CDR3 coding DNA: TGCAGCTCCAGGGGGGAGATAGCGGGAGGGACATGGAATGAGCAGTTCTTC. Its protein product is CSSRGEIAGGTWNEQFF.

The chain employs TRBV6-6 and TRBJ2-1; the match to TRBD1 covers 8 bases. The CDR3 has 12 residues. Losses at the gene ends were 9 bases for V and 6 bases for J; bases not matched to a gene: 4. CDR1 is MNHNY and CDR2 is SVGAGI in the germline V gene (reference sequence). The CDR3 sequence: CASWTGSNEQFF. Written as DNA, the CDR3 is TGTGCCAGTTGGACAGGGTCCAATGAGCAGTTCTTC.

The rearrangement joins TRBV11-2 to TRBJ2-5; TRBD2 matches at 16 bases. This CDR3 has 17 residues. Germline V gene data show CDR1 as SGHAT and CDR2 as FQNNGV. V lost 5 bases and J lost 1; bases outside the gene matches: 4. The CDR3 here is CASSPGTSGGGQETQYF. The CDR3 DNA is TGTGCCAGCAGCCCAGGGACTAGCGGGGGGGGCCAAGAGACCCAGTACTTC.

The V gene is TRBV19, the J gene TRBJ2-1; 7 positions match TRBD1. Trimming took 4 bases from V and 8 from J; bases not matched to a gene: 11. The V gene's germline CDR1 is LNHDA and CDR2 SQIVND (reference sequence). The CDR3 has 15 residues. The CDR3, as DNA: TGTGCCAGTAGTACGCCCTCGGGCAGGGGGTATGAGCAGTTCTTC. It is translated as CASSTPSGRGYEQFF.

This sequence joins TRBV6-6 and TRBJ2-1; TRBD1 aligns across 9 bases. Germline CDR1 MNHNY, CDR2 SVGAGI (reference sequence). This CDR3 comprises 16 residues. V gave up 0 bases and J gave up 6 bases; unmatched junction bases: 6. This chain's CDR3 is CASSYSGTGSLNEQFF. The CDR3 DNA reads TGTGCCAGCAGTTACTCCGGGACAGGGAGCCTCAATGAGCAGTTCTTC.

CDR3: CASSPPPVGGMNTEAFF. Written as DNA, the CDR3 is TGTGCCAGCAGCCCCCCCCCGGTGGGCGGGATGAACACTGAAGCTTTCTTT. V usage is TRBV9 and J usage is TRBJ1-1, with unresolved D. CDR3 length equals 17 residues. V lost 4 bases to trimming and J lost 0 bases, with 19 bases between them. The germline V gene encodes CDR1 SGDLS and CDR2 YYNGEE.

This clone occurred a few times. The chain joins TRBV7-9 to TRBJ1-2, with D unresolved. The V and J ends lost 5 bases and 8 bases respectively, with 21 bases between them. The length of the CDR3 is 15 residues. Germline lookup yields CDR1 SEHNR and CDR2 FQNEAQ (reference sequence). The CDR3 protein is CASSSVEGRRRGYTF. CDR3 in DNA: TGTGCCAGCAGCAGTGTAGAAGGCCGGAGGAGAGGCTACACCTTC.

This clone was counted a few times. The J gene is TRBJ1-2, the V gene TRBV7-8, with 7 bases that match TRBD1. In germline, CDR1 is SGHVS, CDR2 FQNEAQ. The CDR3 consists of 15 residues. Losses at the gene ends were 4 bases for V and 4 bases for J; bases not matched to a gene: 9. Written as DNA, the CDR3 is TGTGCCAGCAGCTCAGGGACAGTCCATGGCTATGGCTACACCTTC. It specifies CASSSGTVHGYGYTF.

As for this clone: An end of the junction does not agree with germline; a read error may underlie this. V gene TRBV4-1 combines with J gene TRBJ2-4; 11 bases line up with TRBD2. Germline lookup yields CDR1 MGHRA and CDR2 YSYEKL. This CDR3 has 16 amino acids. CDR3 sequence reads: CASSFRLAGLGNSQYF. CDR3 sequence (DNA): TGCGCCAGCAGCTTCCGACTAGCGGGACTCGGAAACAGTCAGTACTTC.

The rearrangement uses TRBV6-5 and TRBJ2-1; 10 bases agree with TRBD1. Germline values: CDR1 MNHEY, CDR2 SVGAGI. Germline trimming cut 7 bases from V and 2 bases from J; bases unmatched to any gene: 5. This CDR3 contains 15 residues. The CDR3 nucleotides read TGTGCCAGCAACAAAGGGACAGGGGCCTACAATGAGCAGTTCTTC. This encodes CASNKGTGAYNEQFF.

The chain's CDR3 is CAIGRTSGNYNEQFF. The CDR3 nucleotides are TGTGCCATCGGGAGAACTAGCGGGAACTACAATGAGCAGTTCTTC. This chain uses TRBV10-3 with TRBJ2-1; 10 bases align to TRBD2. The CDR3 extends over 15 amino acids. Germline V gives CDR1 ENHRY, CDR2 SYGVKD. With 8 bases clipped from V and 3 bases from J, the junction kept 7 bases outside the gene matches.

The rearrangement uses TRBV7-2 and TRBJ1-6, with unresolved D. The CDR3 spans 14 residues. V was cut by 3 bases and J by 10 bases, with 13 bases left in between. Per germline, CDR1 SGHTA and CDR2 FQGNSA. The CDR3 is CASSLSHGDSPLHF. CDR3 DNA: TGTGCCAGCAGCTTGTCACACGGAGACTCACCCCTCCACTTT.